This TCR beta chain was observed in a study of post-analysis software for immune sequencing data (dated by TCRdb to between 2014 and 2017). About the full investigation: The recorded disease courses included relapsing-remitting, secondary progressive and progressive-relapsing multiple sclerosis, and some patients had no subtype annotation. A subset of samples was prepared in parallel using single-end sample barcoding, then pooled and co-amplified after Illumina adapter ligation. The patient repertoires were set against roughly eleven previously published healthy control repertoires from donors whose ages ranged from roughly 6 to 26 years.

This clonotype was counted a few times. The antigen this receptor binds is unknown. Qualities for individual bases were not recorded, and no much larger clone is one base off. Libraries were built with PCR. TCRdb names Illumina HiSeq 2500 as the instrument used. Unique molecular identifiers were incorporated into TCR beta cDNA libraries to reduce PCR and sequencing biases. Per 1 to 10 million input T cells, 500,000 or so cDNA molecules were obtained, such that each molecule approximated one T cell. The patient libraries were prepared and sequenced with the same protocol used for the earlier healthy control dataset. Within a given batch, samples were prepared together, multiplexed and sequenced on the same HiSeq lane. Turning to the authors' computational methods: Raw barcoded reads were processed with MIGEC, and single-read molecular identifier groups were discarded before consensus assembly and CDR3 extraction. VDJtools was used for post-analysis of the clonotype tables, and diversity was normalized by down-sampling every dataset to the size of the smallest sample. In repertoire overlap clustering, CDR3 amino acid sequences, but not nucleotide sequences, were matched to correct batch-related cross-sample contamination. TCRdb applied fastp at Q25 and MiXCR to the public reads, then kept only in-frame beta chains. CDR3 protein sequences are deduplicated, and each keeps its most common genes and DNA. The V and J calls were not made by the authors but by TCRdb's processing. The sample profile shows roughly 540,000 distinct CDR3 sequences; approximately 31% of them were found once. The ten largest clonotypes hold around 5.9% of the sample.

Relative to germline, V is 4 bases shorter and J is 7 bases shorter, with 15 bases between their ends. As encoded in the germline V gene, CDR1 is SGHRS while CDR2 is YFSETQ. The CDR3 holds 14 amino acids from the cysteine to the phenylalanine. Left in the record is the CDR3 DNA by itself, 42 bases read in frame from the first base. To demonstrate the VDJtools post-analysis software, TCR beta repertoires were profiled from the peripheral blood of more than ten young patients with multiple sclerosis. The multiple sclerosis patients were children and adolescents between roughly 6 and 17 years of age. Points the paper makes about the study in general: Roughly 5 TRBV segments, including TRBV5-6, TRBV5-1 and TRBV20-1, were significantly more frequent in patients than controls. Multiple sclerosis patients had significantly lower normalized Chao1 diversity than controls, a result that suggests substantial peripheral T-cell clonal expansion. The multiple sclerosis patient group was slightly younger than the control group. Strong co-clustering of samples prepared in the same batch was shown by direct clustering with F measure, prompting a batch-effect correction.

The receptor was isolated from a girl younger than 18 with multiple sclerosis. The rearrangement combines TRBV5-1 with TRBJ1-5, with the identity of the D gene unclear. The material sequenced was blood. The CDR3 region: CASSPGGAGQPQHF. The DNA sequence is given as TGCGCCAGCAGCCCTGGCGGTGCAGGCCAGCCCCAGCATTTT.